This T cell receptor beta chain came from a study of shared clonotypes between healthy human individuals. On the study more broadly: The people who gave samples were two women and a few men aged 18 to 49.

Sequencing used immunoSEQ multiplex PCR; TCRdb keeps in-frame clones, though not all of them. The sample yields about 330,000 clones, around two thirds seen once. CDR3 length: 14 residues. The trim removed 3 bases at V and 5 bases at J, leaving 3 bases unmatched. CDR1 and CDR2 (germline): SGHRS, YFSETQ. Study results and caveats: Some naive CD4 clonotypes, around 5%, turned up in common across a handful of donors. Clonotypes not shared had lower generation probabilities than those common to all four donors.

Concerning this clone: No antigen is known for it.

The chain combines TRBV5-1 with TRBJ2-2; 8 bases are shared with TRBD2. The sequencing input was memory CD4+ T cells sorted from blood. Subset described: CD45RA-negative fraction. The receptor was isolated from a man in his thirties or forties in good health. CDR3 nucleotide sequence: TGCGCCAGCAGCTGGACTAGCCGAACCGGGGAGCTGTTTTTT. Its protein is CASSWTSRTGELFF.